The TCR beta chain under discussion was sequenced for a study of blood T cells in healthy people across ages. Samples each yielded at least 6 micrograms of total RNA. This clonotype was observed a few times. The target antigen is unknown. Study-level findings and limits: Age showed a roughly linear inverse relationship with TCR beta diversity per million T cells.

The CDR3 has 14 amino acids. Germline loops: CDR1 SNHLY, CDR2 FYNNEI. Deletions cut 6 bases from V and 5 bases from J, with 15 bases between. A second PCR, run for roughly 7 to 12 cycles, used a sample-barcoded 5' primer plus a J-beta primer mix. Carrying 12 random nucleotides, a template-switch adaptor labeled each individual cDNA molecule. TCRdb re-called the 5' RACE reads with MiXCR, one entry per CDR3 protein. In the table there are approximately 900,000 distinct CDR3 sequences, approximately 49% of which are singletons. The rearrangement links TRBV2 to TRBJ2-3, with D unclear. This clonotype was obtained from a man aged 30 to 45 in good health. Sequenced material: blood. For the CDR3, the DNA is TGTGCCAGCAGCCCTGAACAACCGGGAGATACGCAGTATTTT. It translates to CASSPEQPGDTQYF. The whole variable domain, remainder taken from reference TRBV2 and TRBJ2-3, is EPEVTQTPSHQVTQMGQEVILRCVPISNHLYFYWYRQILGQKVEFLVSFYNNEISEKSEIFDDQFSVERPDGSNFTLKIRSTKLEDSAMYFCASSPEQPGDTQYFGPGTRLTVL.